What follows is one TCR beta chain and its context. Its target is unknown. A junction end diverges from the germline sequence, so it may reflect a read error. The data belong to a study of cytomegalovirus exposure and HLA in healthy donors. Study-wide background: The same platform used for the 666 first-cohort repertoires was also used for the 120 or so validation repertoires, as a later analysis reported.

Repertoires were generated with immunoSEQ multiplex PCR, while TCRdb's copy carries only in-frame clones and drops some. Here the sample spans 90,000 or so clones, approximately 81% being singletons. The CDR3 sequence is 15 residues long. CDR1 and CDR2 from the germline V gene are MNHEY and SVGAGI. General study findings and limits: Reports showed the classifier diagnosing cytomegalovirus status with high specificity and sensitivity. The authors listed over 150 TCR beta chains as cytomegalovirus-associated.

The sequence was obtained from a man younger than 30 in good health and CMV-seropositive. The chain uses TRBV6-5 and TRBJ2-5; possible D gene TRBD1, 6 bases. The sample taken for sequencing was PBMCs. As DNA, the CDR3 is TGTGCCAGCGGTTACATACAGGGCGGCCAAGAGACCCAGTACTTC. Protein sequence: CASGYIQGGQETQYF.